One and the same sample provided the 11 T cell receptor beta chains below, sequenced in a study of spatial heterogeneity in lung cancer. Described time point: sample taken at primary tumor resection. Whole RNA from tumor, nontumor lung or frozen PBMC was sequenced unsorted. MiXCR, run by TCRdb on the 5' RACE reads, gives a single entry per CDR3 protein. The table shows more than 50,000 distinct CDR3 sequences, with under 7.5% occurring only once. The source material was PBMCs, sampled at surgery. These receptors were obtained from a female donor with early-stage non-small cell lung cancer.

The sample holds a few counts of this clonotype. The gene calls are TRBV2 and TRBJ2-4; 9 bases match TRBD2. This CDR3 is built from 15 residues. Germline values: CDR1 SNHLY, CDR2 FYNNEI. The trim removed 5 bases at V and 3 bases at J, leaving 5 bases unmatched. CDR3 sequence reads: CASSPQRGVKNIQYF. The DNA for the CDR3 is TGTGCCAGCAGTCCACAGCGGGGGGTCAAAAACATTCAGTACTTC.

This clonotype has more than one count but fewer than ten. The rearrangement uses TRBV6-2 or TRBV6-3 and TRBJ2-3; D is undetermined. The CDR3 totals 13 residues. The germline V gene has CDR1 MNHEY and CDR2 SVGEGT. V gave up 2 bases and J gave up 7 bases, with 10 bases separating them. CDR3 loop: CASSYIPFNTQYF. The CDR3 DNA is TGTGCCAGCAGTTACATCCCGTTTAATACGCAGTATTTT.

This clonotype has a count of ten or more. The chain recombines TRBV6-6 with TRBJ1-1; D unresolved. Trimming took off 0 bases at V and 6 bases at J, with 11 bases between the two ends. Germline loops: CDR1 MNHNY, CDR2 SVGAGI (reference sequence). This CDR3 spans 14 amino acids. This chain's CDR3 is CASSYSRADPEAFF. DNA of the CDR3: TGTGCCAGCAGTTACTCGAGGGCGGACCCTGAAGCTTTCTTT.

This clonotype came up once. The rearrangement joins TRBV5-6 to TRBJ1-1; tentatively, D is TRBD1 (5 bases). Deletions cut 2 bases from V and 8 bases from J, with 10 bases between. Germline CDR1 is SGHDT and CDR2 is YYEEEE. The CDR3 totals 12 residues. The CDR3 DNA is TGTGCCAGCAGCTTCCGCCAGGGCGAAGCTTTCTTT. This translates into CASSFRQGEAFF.

The table lists this clonotype with a few counts. The chain uses TRBV12-3 or TRBV12-4 and TRBJ2-7, with D perhaps TRBD1 (6 bases). Trimming left V 5 bases short and J 7 bases short, with 15 bases between. The CDR3 is 13 amino acids. The CDR3 DNA is TGTGCCAGCAGTCCCGACAGGCCAGGGGAGCAGTACTTC. Translated, it gives CASSPDRPGEQYF.

This clonotype was found many times. The chain employs TRBV20-1 and TRBJ2-5; D unclear. The CDR3 contains 15 residues. The V gene lost 6 bases and the J gene lost 1 base, with 18 bases spanning the gap. Germline CDR1 DFQATT, CDR2 SNEGSKA (reference sequence). CDR3 DNA: TGCAGTGCAAGGGTAGATGGGGTCATCCAAGAGACCCAGTACTTC. This sequence encodes CSARVDGVIQETQYF.

This clonotype occurred many times. The chain joins TRBV6-2 or TRBV6-3 to TRBJ1-5; D gene unclear. Deletions cut 2 bases from V and 6 bases from J, with 5 bases between. The CDR3 has 12 residues. Per the germline V gene, CDR1 is MNHEY and CDR2 is SVGEGT. The CDR3 bases are TGTGCCAGCAGTTACCGGGCTCAGCCCCAGCATTTT. Translating it yields CASSYRAQPQHF.

The CDR3 loop is CASSRGAGNTIYF. The DNA for the CDR3 is TGTGCCAGCAGTAGGGGAGCTGGAAACACCATATATTTT. The rearrangement uses TRBV12-3 or TRBV12-4 and TRBJ1-3; possibly TRBD1 for D (5 bases). The CDR3 extends over 13 amino acids. With 5 bases removed from V and 2 bases from J, the gap between germline ends came to 7 bases.

There are many counts of this clonotype. V gene TRBV28 combines with J gene TRBJ2-4; perhaps TRBD1 as D (6 bases). The V end lost 7 bases, the J end lost 7 bases, and 14 bases lay between the germline ends. Germline CDR1 is MDHEN and CDR2 is SYDVKM. The CDR3 sequence is 13 residues long. The chain's CDR3 is CASTPGTSNIQYF. The DNA for the CDR3 is TGTGCCAGCACCCCCGGGACATCGAACATTCAGTACTTC.

This clonotype has ten or more counts. The V call is TRBV19, the J call TRBJ2-4; 9 bases match TRBD1. V trimming: 3 bases; J trimming: 7 bases; junction bases outside the gene matches: 4. The germline gives CDR1 LNHDA, CDR2 SQIVND (reference sequence). There are 14 residues in the CDR3. The CDR3 sequence: CASSMRTGVNIQYF. CDR3 DNA: TGTGCCAGTAGTATGCGGACAGGGGTGAACATTCAGTACTTC.

Points on this clonotype: The conserved phenylalanine or tryptophan normally closing the CDR3 is absent here, so this likely arose from a read error. This sequence joins TRBV5-4 and TRBJ2-1, with D hard to call. Trimming took off 1 base at V and 5 bases at J, with 1 base between the two ends. In germline, CDR1 is SGHNT, CDR2 YYREEE (reference sequence). This CDR3 has 11 amino acids. CDR3 protein: CASSLNNEQFS. The CDR3 DNA reads as TGTGCCAGCAGCTTGAACAATGAGCAGTTCTCC.